The following is a T cell receptor (beta chain) sequence with its context. The CDR3 extends over 15 amino acids. CDR1 SGHDT and CDR2 YYEEEE come from the germline V gene. The junction had 3 bases not matched to a gene; V was cut back by 6 bases and J by 2 bases. Original analysis: Reference gene primer amplification gave nucleated cell count estimates. The assay was immunoSEQ multiplex PCR, and TCRdb's table has in-frame clones only and misses some. V, J and clone size are taken as reported in that table, and D and trimming were inferred from the DNA itself. The sample holds roughly 180,000 clones, more than 85% seen once. This record comes from a study of blood T cell repertoires in COVID-19. Study-wide context: Sites across the United States, Italy and Spain contributed samples from acute and convalescent COVID-19. Sample material is recorded as cDNA or gDNA derived from T cells, B-cell-depleted T cells, or PBMCs.

The chain recombines TRBV5-6 with TRBJ2-3; 13 bases agree with TRBD2. The TCR comes from a man in his 70s with active or convalescent COVID-19. The source material was peripheral blood. CDR3 residues: CASTGLAGDTDTQYF. The DNA for the CDR3 is TGTGCCAGCACAGGACTAGCGGGAGACACAGATACGCAGTATTTT.